This TCR beta chain appears in the sequencing data of a study of T cell responses to AZD1222 COVID-19 vaccine. Notes on this clone: The antigen remains undetermined.

TCRdb's copy holds only in-frame clones and misses some; the assay was immunoSEQ multiplex PCR. In the table there are 90,000 to 120,000 clones, about 90% of which are singletons. Study-wide results and caveats: Most donors were white British and more were female, and clonal diversity was possibly underestimated.

Losses at the gene ends were 6 bases for V and 3 bases for J; bases not matched to a gene: 2. CDR1 and CDR2 from the germline V gene are MNHNY and SVGAGI (reference sequence). The CDR3 runs to 14 residues. This specimen consisted of peripheral blood, obtained 28 days after the second AZD1222 dose. The chain employs TRBV6-6 and TRBJ1-4; TRBD1 matches at 9 bases. This TCR derives from an adult who received the AZD1222 COVID-19 vaccine. CDR3 residues: CASSRDRANEKLFF. In nucleotides, the CDR3 is TGTGCCAGCAGCCGGGACAGGGCTAATGAAAAACTGTTTTTT.